Below, one T cell receptor (beta chain) is given with its context. Its target is unknown. The sample is drawn from a study of cytomegalovirus exposure and HLA in healthy donors. Overall study results and limits: Reports indicated that the classifier achieved high specificity and sensitivity in diagnosing cytomegalovirus status. It was 164 TCR beta chains that were listed as cytomegalovirus-associated.

This CDR3 spans 15 amino acids. The junction had 7 bases not matched to a gene; V was cut back by 1 base and J by 3 bases. Germline V gene data show CDR1 as GTSNPN and CDR2 as SVGIG (reference sequence). The donors belonged to the roughly 110-subject validation cohort, separate from the roughly 720-subject first cohort. This table comes from immunoSEQ multiplex PCR, and its TCRdb copy is limited to in-frame clones, with some not included. The sample comprises approximately 180,000 clones, more than 70% of which are singletons, and more than 1.4% rests with the top ten. Sequenced input: PBMCs. The TCR was taken from a woman under 30 in good health and CMV-seronegative. The V and J genes are TRBV30 and TRBJ1-1; 8 bases agree with TRBD1. The CDR3 DNA is TGTGCCTGGAGTGAGGGCACAGGGGGGGACACTGAAGCTTTCTTT. As protein: CAWSEGTGGDTEAFF. Based on the CDR3 plus reference TRBV30 and TRBJ1-1, the full variable domain is SQTIHQWPATLVQPVGSPLSLECTVEGTSNPNLYWYRQAAGRGLQLLFYSVGIGQISSEVPQNLSASRPQDRQFILSSKKLLLSDSGFYLCAWSEGTGGDTEAFFGQGTRLTVV.